Listed here are 7 T cell receptor beta chains from one sample, sequenced in a study of shared clonotypes between healthy human individuals (dated by TCRdb to about 2020). CD8 naive samples were CD45RO-negative cells positively selected for CCR7, giving a CD45RA+CCR7+ population that excluded TemRA cells. To prepare the library, the immunoSEQ multiplex PCR assay was applied. What TCRdb holds here is the immuneACCESS table cut down to in-frame rearrangements. Part of the clones is not present; checked against another copy, under half of the missing clones reflect an unresolved V gene, and the others are unexplained. The table for this sample lists 750,000 to 1,000,000 clones; 80% to 95% of them were counted only once. The leading ten clones occupy about 25% of the sample. The sample consisted of naive CD8+ T cells sorted from blood. The cell subset or site label here, explained by the study, means: CD45RA+CCR7+. The receptors were sampled from a man aged 25-40 years in good health.

This chain uses TRBV29-1 with TRBJ1-1; no firm D call. The ends were cut back, 4 bases at V and 2 bases at J, with 8 bases in the middle. Germline V gene sequence: CDR1 SQVTM, CDR2 ANQGSEA. CDR3 length: 12 residues. The CDR3 sequence: CSVGRINTEAFF. CDR3 nucleotides: TGCAGCGTTGGAAGGATTAACACTGAAGCTTTCTTT.

The V and J genes are TRBV28 and TRBJ2-3; D gene unclear. From germline, CDR1 is MDHEN and CDR2 SYDVKM. V lost 3 bases, J lost 5 bases, and 18 bases lay in between. This CDR3 is built from 16 residues. The chain's CDR3 is CASSFLLRNVEDTQYF. The CDR3 region has the DNA TGTGCCAGCAGTTTTCTACTGAGAAATGTGGAAGATACGCAGTATTTT.

This chain uses TRBV29-1 with TRBJ2-3, with D possibly matching TRBD1 (6 bases). Trimming took off 1 base at V and 3 bases at J, with 8 bases between the two ends. CDR1 is SQVTM, CDR2 ANQGSEA, per germline. The CDR3 runs 13 residues. The CDR3 bases are TGCAGCGTTGAAGGGGACACGACAGATACGCAGTATTTT. Protein: CSVEGDTTDTQYF.

This clone was seen once. The chain has TRBV29-1 and TRBJ2-1; TRBD2 aligns across 7 bases. J was trimmed by 8 bases and V by 4 bases; bases with no gene match: 2. The CDR3 length is 11 residues. Germline V lookup: CDR1 SQVTM, CDR2 ANQGSEA. CDR3 protein: CSVGGGDEQFF. In DNA form, the CDR3 reads TGCAGCGTTGGCGGGGGTGATGAGCAGTTCTTC.

The genes are TRBV29-1 and TRBJ2-7, with D uncertain. Trimming cost V 6 bases and J 2 bases, with 20 bases left between them. Germline V lookup: CDR1 SQVTM, CDR2 ANQGSEA. The CDR3 extends over 15 amino acids. The CDR3 DNA follows: TGCAGCGTCGCCCTACCAAGTCCGGTAGCCTACGAGCAGTACTTC. This codes for CSVALPSPVAYEQYF.

The count of this clone is one. The CDR3, as DNA: TGCGCCAGCAGCGAGGGGGCTAGCACAGATACGCAGTATTTT. This sequence encodes CASSEGASTDTQYF. The V call is TRBV4-3, the J call TRBJ2-3, with 7 bases lining up with TRBD1. V was clipped by 5 bases and J by 0 bases; unmatched bases: 2. The CDR3 covers 14 residues. CDR1 and CDR2 from the germline V gene are LGHNA and YSLEER.

V gene TRBV15 combines with J gene TRBJ1-5; D uncertain. Germline assignment: CDR1 LNHNV and CDR2 YYDKDF (reference sequence). The germline V and J ends were trimmed by 5 bases and 6 bases, with 11 bases remaining between them. This CDR3 spans 13 amino acids. For the CDR3, the DNA is TGTGCCACCAGCGGCGGGAAGGGTCAGCCCCAGCATTTT. This translates into CATSGGKGQPQHF.